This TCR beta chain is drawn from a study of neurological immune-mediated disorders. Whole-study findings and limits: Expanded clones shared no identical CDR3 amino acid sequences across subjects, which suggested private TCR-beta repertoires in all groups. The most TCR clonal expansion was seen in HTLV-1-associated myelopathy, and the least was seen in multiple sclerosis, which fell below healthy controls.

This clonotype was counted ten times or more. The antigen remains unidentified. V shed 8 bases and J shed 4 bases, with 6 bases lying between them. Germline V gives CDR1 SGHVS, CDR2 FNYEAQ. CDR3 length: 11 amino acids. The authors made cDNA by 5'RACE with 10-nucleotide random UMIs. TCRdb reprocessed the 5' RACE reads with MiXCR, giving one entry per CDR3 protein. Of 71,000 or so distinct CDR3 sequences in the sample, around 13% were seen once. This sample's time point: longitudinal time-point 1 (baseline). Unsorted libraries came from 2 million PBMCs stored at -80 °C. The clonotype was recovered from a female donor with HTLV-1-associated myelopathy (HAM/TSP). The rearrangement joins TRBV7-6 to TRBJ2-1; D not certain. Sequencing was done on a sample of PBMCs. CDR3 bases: TGTGCCAGCGGTACATACAATGAGCAGTTCTTC. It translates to CASGTYNEQFF. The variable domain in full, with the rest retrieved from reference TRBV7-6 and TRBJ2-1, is GAGVSQSPRYKVTKRGQDVALRCDPISGHVSLYWYRQALGQGPEFLTYFNYEAQQDKSGLPNDRFSAERPEGSISTLTIQRTEQRDSAMYRCASGTYNEQFFGPGTRLTVL.